This T cell receptor beta chain was retrieved from a study of cytomegalovirus exposure and HLA in healthy donors. For this clone: What it binds is not known.

These donors counted as nominally healthy when sampled, but unrecorded immune exposures were likely. Broader study findings: Cytomegalovirus association was listed for 164 TCR beta chains.

Germline loops: CDR1 SGHNT, CDR2 YYREEE (reference sequence). The CDR3 consists of 13 residues. J gave up 8 bases and V 4 bases, and 8 bases lay outside the gene matches. The study ran its PCR with 60 Vbeta and 13 Jbeta primers. TCRdb's copy holds only in-frame clones and misses some; the assay was immunoSEQ multiplex PCR. The repertoire has about 170,000 clones, 75% to 85% of them found once; the top ten carry 1.9%. Specimen: PBMCs. The source is a woman younger than 30 in good health and CMV-seronegative. The chain joins TRBV5-4 to TRBJ1-2; 7 positions agree with TRBD1. CDR3 bases: TGTGCCAGCAGCCCAACCAGGGGGATCGGCTACACCTTC. This gives the protein CASSPTRGIGYTF.